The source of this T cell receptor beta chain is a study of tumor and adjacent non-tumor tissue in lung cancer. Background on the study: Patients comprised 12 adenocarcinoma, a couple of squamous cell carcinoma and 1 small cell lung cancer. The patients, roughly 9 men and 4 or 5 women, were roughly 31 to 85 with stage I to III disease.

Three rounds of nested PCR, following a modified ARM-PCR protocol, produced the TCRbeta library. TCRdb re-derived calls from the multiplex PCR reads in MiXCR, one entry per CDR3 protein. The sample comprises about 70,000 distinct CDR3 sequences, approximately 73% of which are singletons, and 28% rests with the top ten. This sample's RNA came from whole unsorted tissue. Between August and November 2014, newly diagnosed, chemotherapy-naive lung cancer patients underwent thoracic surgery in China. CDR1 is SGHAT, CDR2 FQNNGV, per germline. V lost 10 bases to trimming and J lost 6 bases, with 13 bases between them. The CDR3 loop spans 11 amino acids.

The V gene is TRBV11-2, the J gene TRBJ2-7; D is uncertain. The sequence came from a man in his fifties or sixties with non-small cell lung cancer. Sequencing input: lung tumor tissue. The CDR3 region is CANCYGPEQYF. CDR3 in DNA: TGTGCCAACTGCTATGGGCCCGAGCAGTACTTC.